This T cell receptor (beta chain) was captured in a study of shared clonotypes between healthy human individuals. Broader study findings: The diversity represented, both genetic and in exposure history, was limited by few donors. Several donors shared about 5% of their naive CD4 clonotypes.

This clone occurred once. Its antigen is unidentified. The run depth of the assay was deep. Profiled with immunoSEQ multiplex PCR; TCRdb holds only in-frame clones, not every one. The sample lists about 820,000 clones, 90% to 95% occurring once. Naivety among CD8 cells was defined by CD45RO negativity and positive CCR7 selection, thereby excluding terminally differentiated effector memory CD45RA+ cells. Every donor was a Caucasian adult from Nashville, Tennessee. CDR3 length equals 14 residues. Germline V lookup: CDR1 SGHDT, CDR2 YYEEEE. The V and J ends lost 4 bases and 4 bases respectively, with 12 bases between them.

The sequencing input was naive CD8+ T cells sorted from blood. The receptor was isolated from a man aged 25-45 years in good health. This chain connects TRBV5-6 to TRBJ2-1, with D possibly being TRBD2 (6 bases). CDR3 loop: CASSHGGGYNEQFF. For the CDR3, the DNA is TGTGCCAGCAGCCACGGGGGAGGTTACAATGAGCAGTTCTTC. Using reference TRBV5-6 and TRBJ2-1 for the parts outside the CDR3, the full variable domain is DAGVTQSPTHLIKTRGQQVTLRCSPKSGHDTVSWYQQALGQGPQFIFQYYEEEERQRGNFPDRFSGHQFPNYSSELNVNALLLGDSALYLCASSHGGGYNEQFFGPGTRLTVL.